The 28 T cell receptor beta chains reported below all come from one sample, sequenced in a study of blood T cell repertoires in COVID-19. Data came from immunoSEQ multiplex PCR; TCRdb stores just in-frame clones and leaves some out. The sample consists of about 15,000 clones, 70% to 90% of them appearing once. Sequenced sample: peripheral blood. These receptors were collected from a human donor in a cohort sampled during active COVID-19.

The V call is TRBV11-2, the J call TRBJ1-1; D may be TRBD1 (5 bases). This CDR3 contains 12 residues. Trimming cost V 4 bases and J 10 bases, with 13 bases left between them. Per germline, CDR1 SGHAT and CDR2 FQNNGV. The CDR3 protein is CASSSQGSIAFF. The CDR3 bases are TGTGCCAGCAGCTCCCAGGGAAGCATAGCTTTCTTT.

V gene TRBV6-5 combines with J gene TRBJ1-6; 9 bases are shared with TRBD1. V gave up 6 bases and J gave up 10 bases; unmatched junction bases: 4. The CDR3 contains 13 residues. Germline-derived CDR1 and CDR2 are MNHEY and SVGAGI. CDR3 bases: TGTGCCAGCAGCCGGGACAGGGAATCACCCCTCCACTTT. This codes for CASSRDRESPLHF.

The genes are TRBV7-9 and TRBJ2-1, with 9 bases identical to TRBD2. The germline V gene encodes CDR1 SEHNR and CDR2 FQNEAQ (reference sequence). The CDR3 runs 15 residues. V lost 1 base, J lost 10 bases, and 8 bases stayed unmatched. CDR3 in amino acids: CASSLGGGRADEQFF. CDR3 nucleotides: TGTGCCAGCAGCTTAGGAGGCGGGAGGGCCGACGAGCAGTTCTTC.

The chain's CDR3 is CASSLAVSFPRTQYF. CDR3 DNA sequence: TGTGCCAGCAGCTTGGCGGTGTCCTTCCCCCGTACGCAGTATTTT. The chain has TRBV5-5 and TRBJ2-3; no firm D call. V dropped 0 bases and J dropped 8 bases, with 16 bases sitting between them. The CDR3 is made up of 15 amino acids. Germline CDR1 is SGHKS and CDR2 is YYEKEE (reference sequence).

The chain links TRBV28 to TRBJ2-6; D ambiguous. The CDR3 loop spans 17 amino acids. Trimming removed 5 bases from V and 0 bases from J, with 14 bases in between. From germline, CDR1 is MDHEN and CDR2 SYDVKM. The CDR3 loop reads CASSRRLGSSGANVLTF. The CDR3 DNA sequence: TGTGCCAGCAGTAGGCGGCTAGGAAGCTCTGGGGCCAACGTCCTGACTTTC.

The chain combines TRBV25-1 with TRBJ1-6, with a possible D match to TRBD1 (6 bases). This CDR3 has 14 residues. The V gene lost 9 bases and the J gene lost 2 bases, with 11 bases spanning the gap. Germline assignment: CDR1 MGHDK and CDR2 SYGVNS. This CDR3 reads CASGWTAYNSPLHF. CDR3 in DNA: TGTGCCAGTGGGTGGACAGCCTATAATTCACCCCTCCACTTT.

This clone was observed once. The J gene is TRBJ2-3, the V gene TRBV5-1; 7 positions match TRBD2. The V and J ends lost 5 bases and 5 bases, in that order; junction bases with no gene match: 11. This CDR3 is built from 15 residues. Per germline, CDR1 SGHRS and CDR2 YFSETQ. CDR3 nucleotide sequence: TGCGCCAGCAGAGGTATCCGGGAGGTAGGAGATACGCAGTATTTT. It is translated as CASRGIREVGDTQYF.

The CDR3 here is CAWSVRTGEAEAFF. CDR3 DNA sequence: TGTGCCTGGAGTGTTCGGACAGGGGAGGCTGAAGCTTTCTTT. The rearrangement joins TRBV30 to TRBJ1-1; 9 bases map to TRBD1. The CDR3 is made up of 14 amino acids. J lost 6 bases, V lost 0 bases, and 5 bases had no gene match. Germline V lookup: CDR1 GTSNPN, CDR2 SVGIG (reference sequence).

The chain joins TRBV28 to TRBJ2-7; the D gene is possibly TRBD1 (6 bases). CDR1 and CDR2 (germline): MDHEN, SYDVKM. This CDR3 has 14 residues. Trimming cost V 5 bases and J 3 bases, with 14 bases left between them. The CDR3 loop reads CASSDGQIFYEQYF. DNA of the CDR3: TGTGCCAGCAGTGACGGACAGATATTCTACGAGCAGTACTTC.

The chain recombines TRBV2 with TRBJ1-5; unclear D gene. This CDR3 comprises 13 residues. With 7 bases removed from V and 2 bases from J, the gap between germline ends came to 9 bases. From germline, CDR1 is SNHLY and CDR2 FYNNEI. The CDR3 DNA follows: TGTGCCAGCACCCCCGGGGGCAATCAGCCCCAGCATTTT. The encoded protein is CASTPGGNQPQHF.

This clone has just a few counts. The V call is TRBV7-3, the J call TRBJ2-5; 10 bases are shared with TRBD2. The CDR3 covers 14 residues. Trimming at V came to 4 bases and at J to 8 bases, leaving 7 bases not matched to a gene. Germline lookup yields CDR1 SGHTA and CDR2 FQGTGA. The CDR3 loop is CASSSQRGGQTQYF. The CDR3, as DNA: TGTGCCAGCAGCTCGCAGCGGGGGGGGCAAACCCAGTACTTC.

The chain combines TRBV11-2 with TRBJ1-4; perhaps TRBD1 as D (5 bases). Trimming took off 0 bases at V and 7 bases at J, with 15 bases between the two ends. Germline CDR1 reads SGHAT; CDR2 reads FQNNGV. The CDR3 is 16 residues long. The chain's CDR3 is CASSLDSRARSEKLFF. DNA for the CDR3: TGTGCCAGCAGCTTAGATAGCAGGGCACGGAGTGAAAAACTGTTTTTT.

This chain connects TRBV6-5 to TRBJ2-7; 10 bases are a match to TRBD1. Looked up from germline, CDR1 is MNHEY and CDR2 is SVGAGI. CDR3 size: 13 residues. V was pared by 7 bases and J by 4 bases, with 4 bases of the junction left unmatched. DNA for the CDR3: TGTGCCAGCACCTGGGACAGGGGATACGAGCAGTACTTC. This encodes CASTWDRGYEQYF.

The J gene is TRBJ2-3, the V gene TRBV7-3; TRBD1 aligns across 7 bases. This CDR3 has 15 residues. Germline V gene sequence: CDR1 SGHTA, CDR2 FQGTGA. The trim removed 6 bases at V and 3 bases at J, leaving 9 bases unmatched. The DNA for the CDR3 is TGTGCCAGCAGTAAGACAGGGCGGATTACAGATACGCAGTATTTT. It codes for CASSKTGRITDTQYF.

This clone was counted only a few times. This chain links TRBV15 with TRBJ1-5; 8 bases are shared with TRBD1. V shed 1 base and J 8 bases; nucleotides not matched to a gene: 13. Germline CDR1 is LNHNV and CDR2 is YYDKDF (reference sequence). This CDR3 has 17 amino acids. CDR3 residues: CATSRALDRVQSKPQHF. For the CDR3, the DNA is TGTGCCACCAGCAGAGCCCTGGACAGGGTACAGAGTAAGCCCCAGCATTTT.

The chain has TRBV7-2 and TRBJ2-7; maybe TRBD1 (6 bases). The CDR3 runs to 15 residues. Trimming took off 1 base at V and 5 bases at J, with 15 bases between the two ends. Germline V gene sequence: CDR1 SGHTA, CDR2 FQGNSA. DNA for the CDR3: TGTGCCAGCAGCTTAGTGCCCAGGGGAGACGACGAGCAGTACTTC. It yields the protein CASSLVPRGDDEQYF.

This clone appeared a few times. The chain's CDR3 is CASSVCTGYRSNQPQHF. The CDR3 DNA sequence: TGTGCCAGCAGCGTATGTACAGGGTATAGGAGCAATCAGCCCCAGCATTTT. The genes are TRBV9 and TRBJ1-5, with D possibly matching TRBD1 (6 bases). CDR3 length: 17 residues. From germline, CDR1 is SGDLS and CDR2 YYNGEE. Trimming left V 1 base short and J 1 base short, with 15 bases between.

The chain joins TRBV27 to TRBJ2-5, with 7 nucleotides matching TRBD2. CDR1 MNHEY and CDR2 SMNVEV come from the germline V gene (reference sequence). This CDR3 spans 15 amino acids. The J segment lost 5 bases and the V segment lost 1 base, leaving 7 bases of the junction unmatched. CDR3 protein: CASSLWGRAGETQYF. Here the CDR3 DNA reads TGTGCCAGCAGTTTATGGGGGAGGGCCGGGGAGACCCAGTACTTC.

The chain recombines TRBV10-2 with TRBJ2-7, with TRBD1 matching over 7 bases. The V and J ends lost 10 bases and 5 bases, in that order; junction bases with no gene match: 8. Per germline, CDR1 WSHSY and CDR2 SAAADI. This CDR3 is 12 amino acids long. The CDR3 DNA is TGCGCCACCACACAGGGGATCCACGAGCAGTACTTC. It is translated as CATTQGIHEQYF.

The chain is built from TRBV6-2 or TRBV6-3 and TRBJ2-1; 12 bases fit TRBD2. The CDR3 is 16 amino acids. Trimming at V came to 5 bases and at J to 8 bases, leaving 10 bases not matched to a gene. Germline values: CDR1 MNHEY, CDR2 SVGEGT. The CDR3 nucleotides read TGTGCCAGCAGTACTATGTCTAGCGGGAGGGCGTATGAGCAGTTCTTC. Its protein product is CASSTMSSGRAYEQFF.

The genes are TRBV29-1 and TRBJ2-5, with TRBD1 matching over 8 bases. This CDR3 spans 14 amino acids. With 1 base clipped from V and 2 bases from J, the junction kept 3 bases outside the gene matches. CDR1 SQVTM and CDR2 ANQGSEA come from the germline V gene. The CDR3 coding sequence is TGCAGCGTTGAAGGTGGGACAGGTCAAGAGACCCAGTACTTC. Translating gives CSVEGGTGQETQYF.

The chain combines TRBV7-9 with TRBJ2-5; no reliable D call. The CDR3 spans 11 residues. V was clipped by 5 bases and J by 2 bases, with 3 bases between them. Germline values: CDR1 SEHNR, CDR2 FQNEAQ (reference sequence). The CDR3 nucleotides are TGTGCCAGCAGCGTACAAGAGACCCAGTACTTC. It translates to CASSVQETQYF.

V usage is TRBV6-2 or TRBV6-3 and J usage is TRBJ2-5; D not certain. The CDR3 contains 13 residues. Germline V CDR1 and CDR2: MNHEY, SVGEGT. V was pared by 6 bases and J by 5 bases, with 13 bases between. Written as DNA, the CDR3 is TGTGCCAGCAGCAACTCCCACCGGGAGACCCAGTACTTC. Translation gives CASSNSHRETQYF.

The CDR3 here is CATRRLRRKTGNQPQHF. The CDR3 DNA follows: TGTGCCACCAGAAGATTGAGGAGGAAAACAGGGAATCAGCCCCAGCATTTT. This chain links TRBV24-1 with TRBJ1-5; tentatively, D is TRBD1 (6 bases). The CDR3 has 17 residues. V shed 7 bases and J shed 4 bases, with 22 bases lying between them. The germline CDR1 and CDR2 sequences are KGHDR and SFDVKD.

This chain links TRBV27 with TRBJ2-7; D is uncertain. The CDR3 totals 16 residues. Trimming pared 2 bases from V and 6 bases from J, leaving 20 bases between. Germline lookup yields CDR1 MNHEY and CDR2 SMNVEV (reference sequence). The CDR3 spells CASSLGLKRPSAEQYF. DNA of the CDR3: TGTGCCAGCAGTTTAGGATTGAAGCGCCCCTCGGCCGAGCAGTACTTC.

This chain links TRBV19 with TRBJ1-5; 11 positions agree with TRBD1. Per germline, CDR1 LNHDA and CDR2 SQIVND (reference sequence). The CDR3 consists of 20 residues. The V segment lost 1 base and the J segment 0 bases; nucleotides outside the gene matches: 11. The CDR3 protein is CASSIGSRDRGVRSNQPQHF. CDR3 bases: TGTGCCAGTAGTATAGGAAGCCGGGACAGGGGGGTGCGTAGCAATCAGCCCCAGCATTTT. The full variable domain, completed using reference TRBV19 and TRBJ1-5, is DGGITQSPKYLFRKEGQNVTLSCEQNLNHDAMYWYRQDPGQGLRLIYYSQIVNDFQKGDIAEGYSVSREKKESFPLTVTSAQKNPTAFYLCASSIGSRDRGVRSNQPQHFGDGTRLSIL.

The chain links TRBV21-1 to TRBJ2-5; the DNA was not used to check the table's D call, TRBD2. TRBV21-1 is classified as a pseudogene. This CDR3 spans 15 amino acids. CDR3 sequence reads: CASSPRAGPQETQYF. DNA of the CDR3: TGTGCCAGCAGCCCCAGGGCGGGGCCGCAAGAGACCCAGTACTTC.

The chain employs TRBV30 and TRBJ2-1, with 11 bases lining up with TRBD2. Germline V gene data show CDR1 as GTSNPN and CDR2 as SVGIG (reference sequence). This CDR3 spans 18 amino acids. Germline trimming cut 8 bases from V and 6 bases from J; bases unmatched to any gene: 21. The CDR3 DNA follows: TGTGCCCGCTCGTGGAGCGAGTGGCCTAGCGGGAGGCCCAATGAGCAGTTCTTC. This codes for CARSWSEWPSGRPNEQFF.